Each of the 17 T cell receptor beta chains below was sequenced from the same sample in a study of graft-versus-host responses after intestinal transplantation. No antigens are known for them. Data came from immunoSEQ multiplex PCR; TCRdb stores just in-frame clones and leaves some out. The repertoire consists of fewer than 95,000 clones, with roughly 91% occurring once and the leading ten covering about 2%. This material consisted of unstimulated CD8+ T cells sorted from spleen or lymph node cells, taken before intestinal transplant. Every receptor here comes from a human donor who received an intestinal transplant.

CDR3: CASSYKQGVGEQYF. Here the CDR3 DNA reads TGTGCCAGCAGTTATAAGCAGGGGGTTGGCGAGCAGTACTTC. This rearrangement joins TRBV27 to TRBJ2-7, with 7 bases that match TRBD1. From germline, CDR1 is MNHEY and CDR2 SMNVEV (reference sequence). V was clipped by 4 bases and J by 6 bases; unmatched bases: 9. This CDR3 contains 14 residues.

This chain joins TRBV7-2 and TRBJ2-3; tentatively, D is TRBD2 (5 bases). This CDR3 contains 13 residues. Germline-derived CDR1 and CDR2 are SGHTA and FQGNSA. V was cut by 2 bases and J by 5 bases, with 8 bases left in between. CDR3 sequence reads: CASSLRGGDTQYF. In DNA form, the CDR3 reads TGTGCCAGCAGCTTACGGGGTGGAGATACGCAGTATTTT.

The chain joins TRBV27 to TRBJ1-2, with TRBD1 identical over 9 bases. CDR1 is MNHEY and CDR2 is SMNVEV in the germline V gene (reference sequence). The CDR3 contains 14 residues. Trimming removed 4 bases from V and 4 bases from J; junction bases left unmatched: 4. This chain's CDR3 is CASSWGQGGYGYTF. CDR3 coding DNA: TGTGCCAGCAGTTGGGGACAGGGAGGCTATGGCTACACCTTC.

CDR3 region: CASSQEGTDIYGYTF. CDR3 in DNA: TGTGCCAGCAGCCAAGAGGGGACAGACATCTATGGCTACACCTTC. V and J are TRBV14 and TRBJ1-2, with 7 bases that match TRBD1. This CDR3 contains 15 residues. Looked up from germline, CDR1 is SGHDN and CDR2 is FVKESK. Trimming took 0 bases from V and 4 from J; bases not matched to a gene: 5.

The chain links TRBV7-2 to TRBJ2-5, with TRBD2 matching 9 bases. The CDR3 has 16 residues. V lost 2 bases to trimming and J lost 2 bases; unmatched junction nucleotides: 6. Germline V gives CDR1 SGHTA, CDR2 FQGNSA. The chain's CDR3 is CASSLYASGDQETQYF. In DNA, the CDR3 is TGTGCCAGCAGCTTATACGCTAGCGGGGATCAAGAGACCCAGTACTTC.

In its sample, this clone was seen once. This chain links TRBV9 with TRBJ1-1; TRBD1 is a possible D gene (6 bases). The CDR3 length is 16 residues. V was shortened by 2 bases and J by 1 base, with 15 bases between the two germline ends. Germline CDR1 reads SGDLS; CDR2 reads YYNGEE. CDR3 region: CASSVSGVWGNTEAFF. CDR3 nucleotide sequence: TGTGCCAGCAGCGTCTCAGGGGTTTGGGGGAACACTGAAGCTTTCTTT.

The chain is built from TRBV19 and TRBJ1-2, with 9 bases aligning to TRBD1. CDR3 size: 21 residues. The germline gives CDR1 LNHDA, CDR2 SQIVND (reference sequence). The V segment lost 3 bases and the J segment 2 bases; nucleotides outside the gene matches: 22. As DNA, the CDR3 is TGTGCCAGTAGTATTCTGGGACAGGGTACCACACAGGCCCCACTAAACTATGGCTACACCTTC. This gives the protein CASSILGQGTTQAPLNYGYTF.

The chain couples TRBV5-3 to TRBJ2-3; tentatively, D is TRBD1 (6 bases). Being an ORF, TRBV5-3 has a function that is uncertain. The length of the CDR3 is 17 residues. V gave up 4 bases and J gave up 2 bases, with 20 bases separating them. The CDR3 nucleotides read TGTGCCAGAAGCCCGGCAGCCCCGGGACAAAACACAGATACGCAGTATTTT. This translates into CARSPAAPGQNTDTQYF.

This rearrangement joins TRBV4-3 to TRBJ1-2, with D possibly being TRBD1 (5 bases). The CDR3 sequence is 14 residues long. V was clipped by 3 bases and J by 4 bases, with 12 bases between them. Germline V gene data show CDR1 as LGHNA and CDR2 as YSLEER. The chain's CDR3 is CASSQDGGFYGYTF. CDR3 nucleotides: TGCGCCAGCAGCCAGGACGGGGGGTTCTATGGCTACACCTTC.

The chain uses TRBV29-1 and TRBJ1-1; D unresolved. This CDR3 contains 11 residues. CDR1 SQVTM and CDR2 ANQGSEA come from the germline V gene. V was cut by 7 bases and J by 10 bases, with 16 bases left in between. The CDR3 coding sequence is TGCAGCGCCTCGGGTTCGGAGGGAGCTTTCTTT. Translated: CSASGSEGAFF.

The chain uses TRBV27 and TRBJ1-5; D is perhaps TRBD1 (6 bases). Germline V gives CDR1 MNHEY, CDR2 SMNVEV (reference sequence). This CDR3 has 15 amino acids. With 5 bases removed from V and 3 bases from J, the gap between germline ends came to 14 bases. The CDR3 DNA sequence: TGTGCCAGCAGTCCAGGGGTTATCAACAATCAGCCCCAGCATTTT. It is translated as CASSPGVINNQPQHF.

V is TRBV7-8 and J is TRBJ2-1; 7 bases map to TRBD2. J was trimmed by 6 bases and V by 5 bases; bases with no gene match: 13. The CDR3 extends over 16 amino acids. Germline CDR1 reads SGHVS; CDR2 reads FQNEAQ. CDR3 loop: CASSGPPSGVLNEQFF. The CDR3 DNA sequence: TGTGCCAGCAGCGGTCCCCCCAGCGGGGTCCTCAATGAGCAGTTCTTC.

This chain connects TRBV7-9 to TRBJ1-1; D gene unclear. The CDR3 runs to 16 residues. Germline V gene data show CDR1 as SEHNR and CDR2 as FQNEAQ (reference sequence). Trimming left V 2 bases short and J 1 base short, with 14 bases between. The CDR3 bases are TGTGCCAGCAGCTTATTAGCGACCGAATCGAACACTGAAGCTTTCTTT. It codes for CASSLLATESNTEAFF.

The V gene is TRBV27, the J gene TRBJ1-2; 9 nucleotides agree with TRBD1. CDR1 is MNHEY, CDR2 SMNVEV, per germline (reference sequence). The CDR3 runs 15 residues. V gave up 5 bases and J gave up 3 bases; unmatched junction bases: 7. CDR3 DNA: TGTGCCAGCAGTCCGGACAGGGGATGGGACTATGGCTACACCTTC. It translates to CASSPDRGWDYGYTF.

The chain joins TRBV9 to TRBJ2-1; a possible D gene is TRBD2 (5 bases). V lost 0 bases to trimming and J lost 7 bases, with 8 bases between them. CDR1 is SGDLS and CDR2 is YYNGEE in the germline V gene. This CDR3 has 13 amino acids. CDR3: CASSVGLANEQFF. CDR3 bases: TGTGCCAGCAGCGTAGGGCTAGCTAATGAGCAGTTCTTC.

V is TRBV5-1 and J is TRBJ1-2, with TRBD1 matching over 9 bases. The CDR3 consists of 18 residues. Germline lookup yields CDR1 SGHRS and CDR2 YFSETQ. After removal of 6 bases from V and 4 bases from J, the junction contained 19 bases not matched to a gene. The CDR3: CASTSSTGTGNPIYGYTF. CDR3 coding DNA: TGCGCCAGCACCTCCTCAACCGGGACAGGGAATCCAATCTATGGCTACACCTTC.

A single count supports this clone. This rearrangement joins TRBV6-1 to TRBJ2-3; 16 nucleotides align to TRBD2. Germline V gives CDR1 MNHNS, CDR2 SASEGT. Losses at the gene ends were 3 bases for V and 5 bases for J; bases not matched to a gene: 5. CDR3 size: 17 residues. This CDR3 reads CASSDPGLAGGLDTQYF. Here the CDR3 DNA reads TGTGCCAGCAGTGACCCGGGACTAGCGGGGGGGCTAGATACGCAGTATTTT.